A single sample is the source of the 32 T cell receptor beta chains below, sequenced in a study of identical twins. TCRdb analysed the 5' RACE reads with MiXCR anew, one entry per CDR3 protein. The repertoire has 700,000 to 950,000 distinct CDR3 sequences, roughly an eighth of them found once; the top ten carry around 1.5%. In addition, the sample was reused for a study of yellow fever vaccine responses in identical twins.

The sample was PBMCs. Every receptor here comes from a woman under 30 in good health.

V gene TRBV9 combines with J gene TRBJ2-1, with 8 bases lining up with TRBD2. The CDR3 extends over 14 amino acids. Germline CDR1 SGDLS, CDR2 YYNGEE. V gave up 2 bases and J gave up 9 bases; unmatched junction bases: 7. The CDR3 reads CASSVDVGLGEQFF. The CDR3 DNA is TGTGCCAGCAGCGTCGACGTGGGACTAGGTGAGCAGTTCTTC. Based on the CDR3 plus reference TRBV9 and TRBJ2-1, the full variable domain is DSGVTQTPKHLITATGQRVTLRCSPRSGDLSVYWYQQSLDQGLQFLIQYYNGEERAKGNILERFSAQQFPDLHSELNLSSLELGDSALYFCASSVDVGLGEQFFGPGTRLTVL.

The table lists this clonotype with a few counts. V gene TRBV5-1 combines with J gene TRBJ2-5, with 7 bases matching TRBD1. Germline CDR1 SGHRS, CDR2 YFSETQ. J was trimmed by 2 bases and V by 1 base; bases with no gene match: 8. CDR3 length: 16 residues. The CDR3 reads CASSLRPGTEQETQYF. CDR3 nucleotides: TGCGCCAGCAGCTTGAGACCGGGGACAGAACAAGAGACCCAGTACTTC.

This clonotype has just a few counts. Germline is not matched at one junction end, which may reflect a read error. V and J are TRBV3-1 and TRBJ2-5; TRBD1 might be the D (6 bases). The germline V gene encodes CDR1 LGHDT and CDR2 YNNKEL (reference sequence). This CDR3 spans 19 amino acids. The CDR3 region has the DNA TGTGCCTGCAGCCCGGTAGCCAGGGGCCTCCCGAACCCCCAAGAGACCCAGTACTTC. It is translated as CACSPVARGLPNPQETQYF.

There are a few counts of this clonotype. The chain links TRBV12-3 or TRBV12-4 to TRBJ2-3; tentatively, D is TRBD1 (6 bases). There are 13 residues in the CDR3. The germline V and J ends were trimmed by 5 bases and 4 bases, with 10 bases remaining between them. This CDR3 reads CASSHRVSDTQYF. Written as DNA, the CDR3 is TGTGCCAGCAGTCACAGGGTTTCAGATACGCAGTATTTT.

This clonotype appeared a few times. The genes are TRBV27 and TRBJ2-7; TRBD1 agrees at 10 bases. Per the germline V gene, CDR1 is MNHEY and CDR2 is SMNVEV (reference sequence). V lost 6 bases, J lost 5 bases, and 10 bases stayed unmatched. This CDR3 comprises 15 residues. CDR3 nucleotide sequence: TGTGCCAGCAGCCCCAGGGGACAGGGGTACCACGAGCAGTACGTC. Translating it yields CASSPRGQGYHEQYV.

This sequence joins TRBV12-3 or TRBV12-4 and TRBJ2-6; 8 nucleotides agree with TRBD1. With 6 bases clipped from V and 1 base from J, the junction kept 5 bases outside the gene matches. The CDR3 has 16 amino acids. CDR3 region: CASSTRGRSGANVLTF. Written as DNA, the CDR3 is TGTGCCAGCAGCACCAGGGGGCGGTCTGGGGCCAACGTCCTGACTTTC.

This rearrangement joins TRBV24-1 to TRBJ1-1; D unclear. This CDR3 is built from 18 residues. CDR1 and CDR2 from the germline V gene are KGHDR and SFDVKD. V gave up 0 bases and J gave up 1 base, with 17 bases separating them. The CDR3 is CATSDLDMTRNPNTEAFF. CDR3 nucleotides: TGTGCCACCAGTGATTTGGACATGACGAGAAACCCGAACACTGAAGCTTTCTTT.

This clonotype was counted many times. This chain uses TRBV2 with TRBJ1-2; D call uncertain. V lost 5 bases and J lost 2, with 9 bases in between. Per germline, CDR1 SNHLY and CDR2 FYNNEI. This CDR3 has 13 residues. CDR3 nucleotides: TGTGCCAGCAGTCGAGAAGGGAACTATGGCTACACCTTC. Its protein product is CASSREGNYGYTF.

The rearrangement joins TRBV7-9 to TRBJ1-2; no reliable D call. Looked up from germline, CDR1 is SEHNR and CDR2 is FQNEAQ (reference sequence). This CDR3 has 13 residues. Between the trimmed V and J ends, which lost 0 bases and 5 bases, there was a span of 7 bases. The CDR3 reads CASSLASPYGYTF. CDR3 nucleotides: TGTGCCAGCAGCTTAGCATCGCCTTATGGCTACACCTTC.

This clonotype has a handful of counts. The V call is TRBV5-1, the J call TRBJ2-3; the D is unclear. V shed 5 bases and J shed 4 bases, with 20 bases lying between them. Per the germline V gene, CDR1 is SGHRS and CDR2 is YFSETQ. This CDR3 has 16 residues. The CDR3 bases are TGCGCCAGCAGTTCTCTCAGTTCTATCGGGTCAGATACGCAGTATTTT. Translating it yields CASSSLSSIGSDTQYF.

This clonotype turned up a few times. The chain combines TRBV10-1 with TRBJ2-2, with no clear D. The CDR3 spans 14 residues. Germline assignment: CDR1 WNHNN and CDR2 SYGVQD (reference sequence). V lost 7 bases and J lost 5, with 14 bases in between. Here the CDR3 DNA reads TGCGCCAGCAAAGAGAACCCGATAACCGGGGAGCTGTTTTTT. Amino acid sequence: CASKENPITGELFF.

The CDR3 DNA reads TGTGCCAGCAGCTTAGCACGGATCTCCTACGAGCAGTACGTC. Protein product: CASSLARISYEQYV. The chain carries TRBV11-2 and TRBJ2-7; D gene unclear. The CDR3 consists of 14 residues. Trimming stripped 1 base from V and 0 bases from J, with 7 bases between. Germline values: CDR1 SGHAT, CDR2 FQNNGV.

This clonotype was picked up a small number of times. This rearrangement joins TRBV7-8 to TRBJ2-7, with D hard to call. The CDR3 runs to 15 residues. Per the germline V gene, CDR1 is SGHVS and CDR2 is FQNEAQ. With 6 bases removed from V and 0 bases from J, the gap between germline ends came to 15 bases. The CDR3 loop reads CASRKTPFSSYEQYF. CDR3 coding DNA: TGTGCCAGCAGGAAAACACCATTTAGCTCCTACGAGCAGTACTTC.

In its sample, this clonotype was seen many times. V and J are TRBV7-6 and TRBJ2-1, with D perhaps matching TRBD2 (6 bases). V was trimmed by 5 bases and J by 8 bases, leaving 16 bases between them. CDR1 is SGHVS, CDR2 FNYEAQ, per germline. The CDR3 extends over 14 amino acids. The CDR3 sequence: CASSRIDRDYEQFF. CDR3 in DNA: TGTGCCAGCAGCCGCATAGACCGGGACTATGAGCAGTTCTTC.

This clonotype has only a few counts. This sequence joins TRBV15 and TRBJ2-5, with 8 bases aligning to TRBD1. This CDR3 region has 16 residues. The trim removed 0 bases at V and 5 bases at J, leaving 8 bases unmatched. CDR1 is LNHNV, CDR2 YYDKDF, per germline (reference sequence). CDR3 amino acids: CATSRDPPGGVETQYF. The CDR3 region has the DNA TGTGCCACCAGCAGAGATCCGCCAGGGGGCGTTGAGACCCAGTACTTC.

This clonotype was seen repeatedly, ten times or more. The rearrangement joins TRBV5-1 to TRBJ1-1, with a weak D call TRBD1 (5 bases). Trimming took off 2 bases at V and 2 bases at J, with 13 bases between the two ends. The CDR3 has 15 residues. Germline assignment: CDR1 SGHRS and CDR2 YFSETQ. The CDR3 bases are TGCGCCAGCAGCTTCGCGACAGAGTTTAACACTGAAGCTTTCTTT. Translated: CASSFATEFNTEAFF.

The table lists this clonotype with a few counts. The chain has TRBV27 and TRBJ2-7, with 8 nucleotides matching TRBD2. Germline lookup yields CDR1 MNHEY and CDR2 SMNVEV (reference sequence). Trimming at V came to 5 bases and at J to 2 bases, leaving 5 bases not matched to a gene. The CDR3 runs to 14 residues. The CDR3 DNA follows: TGTGCCAGCAGTCCTGGGACTAGGGCCTACGAGCAGTACTTC. Protein product: CASSPGTRAYEQYF.

This clonotype was seen ten or more times. The V gene is TRBV2, the J gene TRBJ2-3, with 7 bases fitting TRBD2. Per germline, CDR1 SNHLY and CDR2 FYNNEI. With 7 bases clipped from V and 4 bases from J, the junction kept 5 bases outside the gene matches. The CDR3 has 13 amino acids. CDR3 DNA sequence: TGTGCCAGCACGCGGGAGTGGGCAGATACGCAGTATTTT. Translation: CASTREWADTQYF. Full variable domain (outside the CDR3, taken from reference TRBV2 and TRBJ2-3): EPEVTQTPSHQVTQMGQEVILRCVPISNHLYFYWYRQILGQKVEFLVSFYNNEISEKSEIFDDQFSVERPDGSNFTLKIRSTKLEDSAMYFCASTREWADTQYFGPGTRLTVL.

Note on this clonotype: At one end the junction does not follow the germline gene, possibly because of a read error. The chain employs TRBV12-3 or TRBV12-4 and TRBJ2-1; 10 nucleotides match TRBD2. The CDR3 is 19 residues long. The CDR3 DNA sequence: TGTGCCTTCTGTTCTGTCCGACTAGCGGGCGAACACTCCTACAATGTGCAGTTCTTC. Amino acid sequence: CAFCSVRLAGEHSYNVQFF.

The chain recombines TRBV4-2 with TRBJ2-5; D is possibly TRBD2 (5 bases). The CDR3 is 15 residues long. Germline CDR1 is LGHNA and CDR2 is YNFKEQ. With 4 bases removed from V and 1 base from J, the gap between germline ends came to 13 bases. The chain's CDR3 is CASSRRTVAQETQYF. CDR3 coding DNA: TGTGCCAGCAGCCGGCGGACTGTCGCCCAAGAGACCCAGTACTTC.

This clonotype was detected only a few times. The genes are TRBV28 and TRBJ2-7, with TRBD1 matching over 9 bases. Losses at the gene ends were 2 bases for V and 3 bases for J; bases not matched to a gene: 5. The CDR3 runs to 15 residues. Germline V gene sequence: CDR1 MDHEN, CDR2 SYDVKM. CDR3 bases: TGTGCCAGCAGTTTAGGGACAGGGAGAATCTACGAGCAGTACTTC. Translation gives CASSLGTGRIYEQYF.

This clonotype has more than one count but fewer than ten. The rearrangement uses TRBV20-1 and TRBJ2-5, with 8 bases matching TRBD2. The CDR3 loop spans 13 amino acids. Germline V gives CDR1 DFQATT, CDR2 SNEGSKA (reference sequence). Trimming at V came to 3 bases and at J to 3 bases, leaving 3 bases not matched to a gene. In nucleotides, the CDR3 is TGCAGTGCTAGGGGACTAGGTAAAGAGACCCAGTACTTC. Amino acid sequence: CSARGLGKETQYF.

The chain uses TRBV18 and TRBJ2-7; 11 nucleotides match TRBD2. Germline CDR1 reads KGHSH; CDR2 reads LQKENI. The CDR3 is 17 residues long. V lost 8 bases to trimming and J lost 2 bases; unmatched junction nucleotides: 14. The CDR3 protein is CASAPGLAGGAAYEQYF. In nucleotides, the CDR3 is TGTGCCAGCGCTCCCGGACTAGCGGGTGGGGCGGCCTACGAGCAGTACTTC.

This clonotype was seen only a few times. The chain links TRBV7-2 to TRBJ2-3; 14 positions agree with TRBD2. CDR1 SGHTA and CDR2 FQGNSA come from the germline V gene. The CDR3 spans 16 residues. V shed 4 bases, J shed 4 bases, and the junction held 4 bases outside the gene matches. The CDR3 loop is CASSWTSGGTADTQYF. The CDR3 bases are TGTGCCAGCAGCTGGACTAGCGGGGGGACGGCAGATACGCAGTATTTT.

In this sample, this clonotype turned up a few times. This chain connects TRBV14 to TRBJ2-2; unclear D gene. Trimming took off 0 bases at V and 6 bases at J, with 8 bases between the two ends. Germline V gene data show CDR1 as SGHDN and CDR2 as FVKESK. The CDR3 spans 14 residues. CDR3 coding DNA: TGTGCCAGCAGCCAAGAGGGTTTGGCCGGGGAGCTGTTTTTT. It is translated as CASSQEGLAGELFF.

A few counts support this clonotype. The rearrangement uses TRBV12-3 or TRBV12-4 and TRBJ2-1, with a weak D call TRBD1 (5 bases). This CDR3 has 13 amino acids. With 5 bases removed from V and 7 bases from J, the gap between germline ends came to 12 bases. The CDR3 nucleotides read TGTGCCAGCAGTCCAGGGATTCCGAATGAGCAGTTCTTC. This translates into CASSPGIPNEQFF.

V and J are TRBV6-1 and TRBJ2-7; TRBD2 matches at 10 bases. The germline gives CDR1 MNHNS, CDR2 SASEGT. V trimming: 6 bases; J trimming: 0 bases; junction bases outside the gene matches: 2. CDR3 length: 14 amino acids. CDR3 coding DNA: TGTGCCAGCAGGCTAGCGGGGGCCTCCTACGAGCAGTACGTC. Translating it yields CASRLAGASYEQYV.

This clonotype was seen many times. The chain has TRBV12-3 or TRBV12-4 and TRBJ2-1; 12 nucleotides line up with TRBD2. The CDR3 length is 15 residues. Unmatched junction bases numbered 7, after V lost 4 bases and J lost 9 bases. CDR3 nucleotides: TGTGCCAGCAGTTCCCGACTAGCGGGGGAGGGTGAGCAGTTCTTC. As protein: CASSSRLAGEGEQFF.

The chain has TRBV2 and TRBJ2-2; perhaps D is TRBD1 or TRBD2 (5 bases each). V was trimmed by 6 bases and J by 4 bases, leaving 12 bases between them. The CDR3 sequence is 14 residues long. The germline gives CDR1 SNHLY, CDR2 FYNNEI. CDR3 sequence: CASRGDPPTGELFF. For the CDR3, the DNA is TGTGCCAGCAGAGGGGACCCACCCACCGGGGAGCTGTTTTTT. The whole variable domain, filled in from reference TRBV2 and TRBJ2-2, reads EPEVTQTPSHQVTQMGQEVILRCVPISNHLYFYWYRQILGQKVEFLVSFYNNEISEKSEIFDDQFSVERPDGSNFTLKIRSTKLEDSAMYFCASRGDPPTGELFFGEGSRLTVL.

There are a few counts of this clonotype. This rearrangement joins TRBV6-1 to TRBJ1-6, with D hard to call. CDR1 and CDR2 (germline): MNHNS, SASEGT. The CDR3 is 14 amino acids. V was cut by 2 bases and J by 10 bases, with 12 bases left in between. CDR3 sequence reads: CASSEPRIGSPLHF. The CDR3 DNA reads TGTGCCAGCAGTGAACCCAGGATTGGCTCACCCCTCCACTTT.

This clonotype appeared a single time. Sequence at one end of the junction differs from germline and may be a read error. The rearrangement uses TRBV20-1 and TRBJ2-3; D gene unclear. This CDR3 spans 15 amino acids. Germline V lookup: CDR1 DFQATT, CDR2 SNEGSKA (reference sequence). For the CDR3, the DNA is TGCAGTGCTAGAGATCGACTCCAGAACACAGATATGCAGTATTTT. Its protein product is CSARDRLQNTDMQYF.

This clonotype was recorded at least ten times. The chain combines TRBV5-1 with TRBJ2-1; 8 positions agree with TRBD2. Germline lookup yields CDR1 SGHRS and CDR2 YFSETQ. The CDR3 is made up of 13 amino acids. With 4 bases clipped from V and 7 bases from J, the junction kept 4 bases outside the gene matches. The DNA of the CDR3 is TGCGCCAGCAGCCCGACTAGCGATAATGAGCAGTTCTTC. The encoded protein is CASSPTSDNEQFF.